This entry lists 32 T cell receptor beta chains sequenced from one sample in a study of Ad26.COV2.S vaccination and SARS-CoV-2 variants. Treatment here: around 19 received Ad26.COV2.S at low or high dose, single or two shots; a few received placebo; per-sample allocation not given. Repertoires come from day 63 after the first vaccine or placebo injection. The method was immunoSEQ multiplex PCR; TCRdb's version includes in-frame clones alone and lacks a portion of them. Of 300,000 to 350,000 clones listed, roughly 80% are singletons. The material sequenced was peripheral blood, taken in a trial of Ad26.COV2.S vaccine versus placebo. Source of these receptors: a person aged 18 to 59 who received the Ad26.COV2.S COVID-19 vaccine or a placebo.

CDR3 nucleotide sequence: TGTGCCAGCAGCCAAGCCAGAACATTGTCCGGGTTTCCCTATAATTCACCCCTCCACTTT. Translated, it gives CASSQARTLSGFPYNSPLHF. J is TRBJ1-6 and V is TRBV3-1 (or the pseudogene TRBV3-2); no clear D. Per germline, CDR1 LGHDT and CDR2 YNNKEL (reference sequence). The V end was cut by 1 base, the J end by 2 bases, with 21 bases between. This CDR3 contains 20 residues.

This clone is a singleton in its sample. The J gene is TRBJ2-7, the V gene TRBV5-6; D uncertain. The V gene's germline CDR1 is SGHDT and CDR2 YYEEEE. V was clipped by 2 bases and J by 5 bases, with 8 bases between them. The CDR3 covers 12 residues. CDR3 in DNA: TGTGCCAGCAGCTTAGTCGGTAACGAGCAGTACTTC. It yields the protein CASSLVGNEQYF.

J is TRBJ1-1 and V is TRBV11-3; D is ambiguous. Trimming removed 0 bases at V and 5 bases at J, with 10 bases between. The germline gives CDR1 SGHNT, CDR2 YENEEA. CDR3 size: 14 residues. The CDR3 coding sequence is TGTGCCAGCAGCTTAGATCGGATCCGTACTGAAGCTTTCTTT. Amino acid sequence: CASSLDRIRTEAFF.

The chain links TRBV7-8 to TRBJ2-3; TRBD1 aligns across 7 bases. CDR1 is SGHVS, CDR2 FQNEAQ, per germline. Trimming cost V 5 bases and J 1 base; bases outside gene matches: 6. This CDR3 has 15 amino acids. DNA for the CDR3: TGTGCCAGCAGCGAAGACAGGGTACGCACAGATACGCAGTATTTT. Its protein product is CASSEDRVRTDTQYF.

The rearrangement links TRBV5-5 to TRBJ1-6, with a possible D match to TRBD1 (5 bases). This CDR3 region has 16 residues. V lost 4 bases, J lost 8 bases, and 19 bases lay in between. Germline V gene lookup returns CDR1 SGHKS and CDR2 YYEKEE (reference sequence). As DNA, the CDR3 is TGTGCCAGCAGCATCGGGACTCCATCGGGGTATTCACCCCTCCACTTT. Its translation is CASSIGTPSGYSPLHF.

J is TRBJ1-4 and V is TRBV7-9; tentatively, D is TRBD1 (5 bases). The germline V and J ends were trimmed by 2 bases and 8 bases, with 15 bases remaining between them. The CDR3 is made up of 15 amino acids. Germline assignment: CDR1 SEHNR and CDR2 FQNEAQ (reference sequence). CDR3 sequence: CASSLKRGLEEKLFF. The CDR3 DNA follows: TGTGCCAGCAGCTTAAAAAGGGGACTGGAAGAAAAACTGTTTTTT.

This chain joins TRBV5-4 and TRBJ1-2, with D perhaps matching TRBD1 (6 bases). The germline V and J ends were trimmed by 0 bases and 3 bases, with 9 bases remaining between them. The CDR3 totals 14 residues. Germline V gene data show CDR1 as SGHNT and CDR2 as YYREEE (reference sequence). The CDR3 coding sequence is TGTGCCAGCAGCTTGGAGGCAGGGGACTATGGCTACACCTTC. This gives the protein CASSLEAGDYGYTF.

The CDR3 DNA reads as TGTGCCAGCAGCAGGGGGCGTGCAAATGAAAAACTGTTTTTT. The encoded protein is CASSRGRANEKLFF. The gene calls are TRBV5-5 and TRBJ1-4; 7 bases are shared with TRBD1. The CDR3 sequence is 14 residues long. Germline V gene data show CDR1 as SGHKS and CDR2 as YYEKEE (reference sequence). The V segment lost 4 bases and the J segment 5 bases; nucleotides outside the gene matches: 5.

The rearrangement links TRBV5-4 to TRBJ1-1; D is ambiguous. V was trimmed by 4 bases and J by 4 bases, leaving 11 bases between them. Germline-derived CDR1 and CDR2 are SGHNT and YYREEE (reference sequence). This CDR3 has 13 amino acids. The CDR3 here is CASSPAGVTEAFF. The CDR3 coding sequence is TGTGCCAGCAGCCCTGCCGGGGTCACTGAAGCTTTCTTT.

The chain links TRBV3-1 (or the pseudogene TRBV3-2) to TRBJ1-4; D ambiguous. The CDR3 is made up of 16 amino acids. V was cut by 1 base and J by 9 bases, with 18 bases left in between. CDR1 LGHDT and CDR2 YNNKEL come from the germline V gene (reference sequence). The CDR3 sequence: CASSQALSLFHQKLFF. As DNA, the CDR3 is TGTGCCAGCAGCCAAGCATTGAGTCTCTTCCACCAAAAACTGTTTTTT.

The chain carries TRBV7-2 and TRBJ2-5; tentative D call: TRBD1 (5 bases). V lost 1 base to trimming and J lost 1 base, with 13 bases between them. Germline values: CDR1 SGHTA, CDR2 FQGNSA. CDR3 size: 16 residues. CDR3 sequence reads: CASSLGIRAAQETQYF. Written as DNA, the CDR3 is TGTGCCAGCAGCTTAGGAATCAGGGCTGCCCAAGAGACCCAGTACTTC.

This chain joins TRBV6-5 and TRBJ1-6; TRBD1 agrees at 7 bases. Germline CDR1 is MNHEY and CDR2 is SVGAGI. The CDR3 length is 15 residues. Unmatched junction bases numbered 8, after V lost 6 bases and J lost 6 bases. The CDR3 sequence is CASRQGSGGNSPLHF. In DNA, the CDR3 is TGTGCCAGCAGACAGGGGTCGGGAGGTAATTCACCCCTCCACTTT.

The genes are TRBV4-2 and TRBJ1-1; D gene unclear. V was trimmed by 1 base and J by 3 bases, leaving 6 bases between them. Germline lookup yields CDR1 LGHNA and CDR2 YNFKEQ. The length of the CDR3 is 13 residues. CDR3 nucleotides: TGTGCCAGCAGCCAAGGGGCTTACACTGAAGCTTTCTTT. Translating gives CASSQGAYTEAFF.

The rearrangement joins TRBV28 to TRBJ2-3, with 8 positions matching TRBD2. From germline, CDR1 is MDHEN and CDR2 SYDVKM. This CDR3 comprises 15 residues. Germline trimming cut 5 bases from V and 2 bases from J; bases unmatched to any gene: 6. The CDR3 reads CASSILAGFTDTQYF. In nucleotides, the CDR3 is TGTGCCAGCAGTATATTAGCGGGGTTCACAGATACGCAGTATTTT. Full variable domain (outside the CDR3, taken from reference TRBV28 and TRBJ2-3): DVKVTQSSRYLVKRTGEKVFLECVQDMDHENMFWYRQDPGLGLRLIYFSYDVKMKEKGDIPEGYSVSREKKERFSLILESASTNQTSMYLCASSILAGFTDTQYFGPGTRLTVL.

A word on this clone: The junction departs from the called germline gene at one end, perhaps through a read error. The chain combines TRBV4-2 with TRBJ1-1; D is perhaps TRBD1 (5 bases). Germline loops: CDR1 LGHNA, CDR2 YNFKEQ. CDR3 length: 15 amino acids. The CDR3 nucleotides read TGTGCCAGCACCCAATTGCTAGGGGTCCTCACTGAAGCTTTCTTT. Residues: CASTQLLGVLTEAFF.

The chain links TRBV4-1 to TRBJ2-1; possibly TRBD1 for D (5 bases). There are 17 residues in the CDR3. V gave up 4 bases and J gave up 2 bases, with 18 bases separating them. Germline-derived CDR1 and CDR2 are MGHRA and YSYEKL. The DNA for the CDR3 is TGCGCCAGCAGCCTCGCCGCGGTTGACAGTACCTACAATGAGCAGTTCTTC. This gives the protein CASSLAAVDSTYNEQFF.

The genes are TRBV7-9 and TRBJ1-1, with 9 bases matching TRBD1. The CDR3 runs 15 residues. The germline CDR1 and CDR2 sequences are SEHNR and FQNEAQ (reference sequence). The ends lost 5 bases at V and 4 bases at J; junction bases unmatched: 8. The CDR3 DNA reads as TGTGCCAGCAGCCCCGGGACAGGGTTTGGCACTGAAGCTTTCTTT. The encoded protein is CASSPGTGFGTEAFF.

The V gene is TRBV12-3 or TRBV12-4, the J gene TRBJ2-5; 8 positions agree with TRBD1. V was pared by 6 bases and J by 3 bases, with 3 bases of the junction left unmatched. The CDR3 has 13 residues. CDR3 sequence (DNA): TGTGCCAGCAGCAAGACAGGGGAAGAGACCCAGTACTTC. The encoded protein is CASSKTGEETQYF.

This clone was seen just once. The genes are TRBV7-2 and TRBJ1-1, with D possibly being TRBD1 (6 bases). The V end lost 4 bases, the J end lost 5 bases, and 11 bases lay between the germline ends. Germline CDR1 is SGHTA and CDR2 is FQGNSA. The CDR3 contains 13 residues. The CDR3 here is CASSSQGRTEAFF. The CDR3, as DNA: TGTGCCAGCAGCTCACAGGGCAGGACTGAAGCTTTCTTT.

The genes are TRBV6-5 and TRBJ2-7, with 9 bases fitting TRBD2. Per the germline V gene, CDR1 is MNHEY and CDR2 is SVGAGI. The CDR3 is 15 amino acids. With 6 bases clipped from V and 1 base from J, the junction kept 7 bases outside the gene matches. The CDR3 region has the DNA TGTGCCAGCAGAACCCTAGCGGGGACGTCCTACGAGCAGTACTTC. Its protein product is CASRTLAGTSYEQYF.

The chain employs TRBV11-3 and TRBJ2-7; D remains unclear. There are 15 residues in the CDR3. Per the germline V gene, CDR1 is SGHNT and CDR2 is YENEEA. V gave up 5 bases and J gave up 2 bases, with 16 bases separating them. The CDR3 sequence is CASSALTGRTYEQYF. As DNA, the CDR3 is TGTGCCAGCAGCGCGTTGACCGGTAGAACCTACGAGCAGTACTTC.

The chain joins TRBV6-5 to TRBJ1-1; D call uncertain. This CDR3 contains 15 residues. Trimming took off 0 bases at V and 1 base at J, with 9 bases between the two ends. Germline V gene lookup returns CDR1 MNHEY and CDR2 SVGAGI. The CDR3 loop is CASSYSSSPNTEAFF. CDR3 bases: TGTGCCAGCAGTTACTCGAGTAGCCCGAACACTGAAGCTTTCTTT.

The CDR3 DNA reads as TGTGCCAGTACTCCTATGAAGTTACCCTCTGAAGCTTTCTTT. As protein: CASTPMKLPSEAFF. The chain has TRBV19 and TRBJ1-1; no definite D call. The CDR3 length is 14 residues. Trimming removed 7 bases at V and 6 bases at J, with 18 bases between. CDR1 is LNHDA, CDR2 SQIVND, per germline (reference sequence).

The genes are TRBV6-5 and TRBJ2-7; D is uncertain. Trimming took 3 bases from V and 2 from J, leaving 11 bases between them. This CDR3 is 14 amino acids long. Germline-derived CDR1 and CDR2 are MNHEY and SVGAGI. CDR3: CASSYDNTAYEQYF. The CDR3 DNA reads TGTGCCAGCAGTTATGACAACACGGCCTACGAGCAGTACTTC.

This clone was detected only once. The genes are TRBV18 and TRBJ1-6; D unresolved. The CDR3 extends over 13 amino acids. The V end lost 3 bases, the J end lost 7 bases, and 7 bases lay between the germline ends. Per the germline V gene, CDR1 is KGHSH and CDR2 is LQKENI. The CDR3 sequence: CASSPNENSPLHF. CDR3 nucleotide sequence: TGTGCCAGCTCACCTAACGAGAATTCACCCCTCCACTTT.

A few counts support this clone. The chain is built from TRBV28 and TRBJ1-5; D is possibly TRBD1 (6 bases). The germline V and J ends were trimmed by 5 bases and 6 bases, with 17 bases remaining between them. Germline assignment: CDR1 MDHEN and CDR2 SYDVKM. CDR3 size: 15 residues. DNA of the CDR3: TGTGCCAGCAGTGCCACCAGGGGCAGGGTTCAGCCCCAGCATTTT. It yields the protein CASSATRGRVQPQHF.

The CDR3 DNA follows: TGCAGCGTCACACCCGTAACAGGGGACCCGAGGGGGGAGCAGTACTTC. This translates into CSVTPVTGDPRGEQYF. The V gene is TRBV29-1, the J gene TRBJ2-7; 7 nucleotides agree with TRBD1. J was trimmed by 7 bases and V by 6 bases; bases with no gene match: 21. This CDR3 comprises 16 residues. Germline V lookup: CDR1 SQVTM, CDR2 ANQGSEA.

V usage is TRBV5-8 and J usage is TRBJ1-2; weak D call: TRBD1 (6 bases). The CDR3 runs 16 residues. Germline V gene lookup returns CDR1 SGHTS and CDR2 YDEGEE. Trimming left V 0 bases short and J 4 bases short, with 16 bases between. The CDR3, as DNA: TGTGCCAGCAGCTTGGGGCAGGGGCTAAGCCCCTATGGCTACACCTTC. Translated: CASSLGQGLSPYGYTF.

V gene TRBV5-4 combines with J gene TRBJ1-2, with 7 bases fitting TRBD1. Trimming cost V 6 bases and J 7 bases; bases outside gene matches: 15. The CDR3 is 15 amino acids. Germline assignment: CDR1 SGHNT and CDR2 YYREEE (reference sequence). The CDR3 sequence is CASTSWGQLLGGYTF. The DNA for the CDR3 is TGTGCCAGCACCAGTTGGGGACAGCTCTTAGGTGGCTACACCTTC.

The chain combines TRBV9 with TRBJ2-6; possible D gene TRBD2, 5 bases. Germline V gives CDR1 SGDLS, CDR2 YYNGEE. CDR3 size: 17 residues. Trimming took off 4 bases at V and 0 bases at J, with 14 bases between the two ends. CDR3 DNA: TGTGCCAGCAGCCCCCAGGCAGGAGGCTCTGGGGCCAACGTCCTGACTTTC. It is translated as CASSPQAGGSGANVLTF.

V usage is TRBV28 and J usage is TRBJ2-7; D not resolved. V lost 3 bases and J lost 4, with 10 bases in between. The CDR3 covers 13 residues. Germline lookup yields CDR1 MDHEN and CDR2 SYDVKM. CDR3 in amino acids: CASSFSPIYEQYF. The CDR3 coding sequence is TGTGCCAGCAGTTTCTCTCCGATTTACGAGCAGTACTTC.

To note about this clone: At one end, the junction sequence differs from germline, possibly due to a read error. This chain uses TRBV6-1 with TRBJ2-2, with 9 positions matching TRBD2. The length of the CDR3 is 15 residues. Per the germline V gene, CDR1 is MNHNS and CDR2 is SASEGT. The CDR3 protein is CASREAGGDTGELFF. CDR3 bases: TGTGCCAGCAGGGAAGCGGGGGGCGACACCGGGGAGCTGTTTTTT.